One sample yielded the 13 T cell receptor beta chains listed below, sequenced in a study of shared clonotypes between healthy human individuals (dated by TCRdb to the early 2020s). CD8 naive samples were CD45RO-negative cells positively selected for CCR7, giving a CD45RA+CCR7+ population that excluded TemRA cells. Library method: the immunoSEQ multiplex PCR assay. The clones in this table, taken by TCRdb from immuneACCESS, are in-frame only. Not every clone is retained; where verified, under half of the shortfall comes from an unresolved V gene, and the cause of the rest is unknown. Across this sample there are about 2.1 million clones, with around 95% seen only once. Under 2% of the sample belongs to the ten largest clones. The sequencing input was naive CD8+ T cells from PBMCs. The cell subset or site label here, explained by the study, means: CD45RA+CCR7+. The receptor source for this set is a man aged 18 to 29 in good health. Some clones in this sample may be carry-over from other donors' samples.

This chain links TRBV28 with TRBJ2-7, with 8 bases fitting TRBD1. The CDR3 is 14 amino acids. The germline CDR1 and CDR2 sequences are MDHEN and SYDVKM. V trimming: 6 bases; J trimming: 2 bases; junction bases outside the gene matches: 6. CDR3 region: CASSPRGLPYEQYF. In nucleotides, the CDR3 is TGTGCCAGCAGCCCCAGGGGGCTTCCCTACGAGCAGTACTTC.

The J gene is TRBJ2-7, the V gene TRBV5-8, with D perhaps matching TRBD1 (5 bases). The CDR3 length is 17 residues. Trimming stripped 1 base from V and 2 bases from J, with 19 bases between. The germline V gene has CDR1 SGHTS and CDR2 YDEGEE. CDR3 amino acids: CASSLPLHQGTAYEQYF. CDR3 DNA sequence: TGTGCCAGCAGCTTGCCCCTACACCAGGGAACCGCCTACGAGCAGTACTTC.

The chain couples TRBV4-1 to TRBJ2-7; 10 bases fit TRBD2. The junction had 6 bases not matched to a gene; V was cut back by 2 bases and J by 2 bases. The CDR3 contains 16 residues. Per the germline V gene, CDR1 is MGHRA and CDR2 is YSYEKL. The CDR3 sequence is CASSQSWTSGTYEQYF. CDR3 bases: TGCGCCAGCAGCCAATCTTGGACTAGCGGAACCTACGAGCAGTACTTC.

This chain connects TRBV6-4 to TRBJ2-7; TRBD2 is a possible D gene (6 bases). Trimming left V 0 bases short and J 4 bases short, with 22 bases between. The CDR3 is 18 amino acids. Germline V CDR1 and CDR2: MRHNA, SNTAGT. The CDR3 DNA reads TGTGCCAGCAGTGACTCGGAGGGAGTGGGGAAGGGCGAATACGAGCAGTACTTC. It codes for CASSDSEGVGKGEYEQYF.

The chain combines TRBV5-4 with TRBJ2-5; possibly TRBD2 for D (6 bases). With the DNA end fitting TRBJ2-7 better, the J assignment may be wrong. The CDR3 covers 13 residues. The V gene's germline CDR1 is SGHNT and CDR2 YYREEE (reference sequence). As DNA, the CDR3 is TGTGCCAGCAGCCCGGGACTTCTCTACGAGCAGTACTTC. Its protein product is CASSPGLLYEQYF.

The CDR3 is CSVPGTGARQYF. CDR3 bases: TGCAGCGTTCCCGGGACAGGTGCGCGGCAGTACTTC. The chain is built from TRBV29-1 and TRBJ2-7; 8 bases are shared with TRBD1. This CDR3 spans 12 amino acids. Germline V gives CDR1 SQVTM, CDR2 ANQGSEA. V was pared by 5 bases and J by 9 bases, with 9 bases of the junction left unmatched.

This chain uses TRBV9 with TRBJ2-2; 11 positions match TRBD2. The CDR3 is made up of 17 amino acids. The V segment lost 4 bases and the J segment 2 bases; nucleotides outside the gene matches: 7. The germline gives CDR1 SGDLS, CDR2 YYNGEE. For the CDR3, the DNA is TGTGCCAGCAGCTCCAATCTAGCGGGAGGTAACACCGGGGAGCTGTTTTTT. It codes for CASSSNLAGGNTGELFF.

The gene calls are TRBV6-6 and TRBJ2-7; TRBD1 matches 7 bases. The CDR3 runs 15 residues. V was clipped by 2 bases and J by 5 bases; unmatched bases: 9. CDR1 is MNHNY, CDR2 SVGAGI, per germline (reference sequence). The CDR3 region has the DNA TGTGCCAGCAGTTACCAGAGGGGGCCGGGCCACGAGCAGTACTTC. This encodes CASSYQRGPGHEQYF.

The V call is TRBV11-2, the J call TRBJ2-2; D may be TRBD1 (6 bases). CDR1 and CDR2 from the germline V gene are SGHAT and FQNNGV. V was cut by 5 bases and J by 1 base, with 11 bases left in between. This CDR3 contains 15 residues. CDR3 residues: CASSPATGNTGELFF. CDR3 sequence (DNA): TGTGCCAGCAGCCCCGCGACAGGGAACACCGGGGAGCTGTTTTTT.

CDR3 coding DNA: TGCGCCAGCAGCCAATTTGGCAGCCTAAACTACGAGCAGTACTTC. Amino acid sequence: CASSQFGSLNYEQYF. The chain couples TRBV4-3 to TRBJ2-7; D ambiguous. CDR3 length: 15 amino acids. V lost 2 bases and J 3 bases, leaving 14 bases between the germline ends. The germline V gene has CDR1 LGHNA and CDR2 YSLEER.

This clone was recorded once. This chain links TRBV19 with TRBJ2-5; TRBD1 matches 7 bases. This CDR3 is built from 15 residues. V was clipped by 6 bases and J by 2 bases; unmatched bases: 9. Germline V gives CDR1 LNHDA, CDR2 SQIVND (reference sequence). CDR3 protein: CASRMRGQQQETQYF. The CDR3, as DNA: TGTGCCAGTAGGATGAGGGGACAGCAACAAGAGACCCAGTACTTC.

The chain links TRBV11-2 to TRBJ2-3; TRBD1 aligns across 11 bases. The CDR3 has 16 amino acids. Losses at the gene ends were 1 base for V and 3 bases for J; bases not matched to a gene: 3. Per the germline V gene, CDR1 is SGHAT and CDR2 is FQNNGV. The CDR3 sequence: CASSLGWDRGTDTQYF. CDR3 DNA sequence: TGTGCCAGCAGCTTAGGTTGGGACAGGGGGACAGATACGCAGTATTTT.

The chain carries TRBV27 and TRBJ1-4, with no clear D. This CDR3 is built from 14 residues. Trimming removed 6 bases at V and 5 bases at J, with 13 bases between. Per the germline V gene, CDR1 is MNHEY and CDR2 is SMNVEV (reference sequence). The CDR3 DNA is TGTGCCAGCAGATCCGACATAAAAAATGAAAAACTGTTTTTT. Encoded protein: CASRSDIKNEKLFF.